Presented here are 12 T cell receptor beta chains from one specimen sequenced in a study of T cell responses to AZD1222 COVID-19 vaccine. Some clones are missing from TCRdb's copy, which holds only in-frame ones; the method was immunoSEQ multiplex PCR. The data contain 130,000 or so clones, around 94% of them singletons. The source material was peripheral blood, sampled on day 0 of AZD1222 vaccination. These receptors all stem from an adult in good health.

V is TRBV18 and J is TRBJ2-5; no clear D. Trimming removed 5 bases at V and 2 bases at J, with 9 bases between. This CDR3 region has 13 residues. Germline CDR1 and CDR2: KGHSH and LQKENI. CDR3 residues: CASSIGSQETQYF. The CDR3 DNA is TGTGCCAGCTCAATAGGGTCACAAGAGACCCAGTACTTC.

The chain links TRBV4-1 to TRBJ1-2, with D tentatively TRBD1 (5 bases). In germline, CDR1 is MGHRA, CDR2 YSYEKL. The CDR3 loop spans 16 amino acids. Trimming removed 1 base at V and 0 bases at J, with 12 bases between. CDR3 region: CASSQVRGFANYGYTF. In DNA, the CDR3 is TGCGCCAGCAGCCAAGTAAGGGGTTTCGCTAACTATGGCTACACCTTC.

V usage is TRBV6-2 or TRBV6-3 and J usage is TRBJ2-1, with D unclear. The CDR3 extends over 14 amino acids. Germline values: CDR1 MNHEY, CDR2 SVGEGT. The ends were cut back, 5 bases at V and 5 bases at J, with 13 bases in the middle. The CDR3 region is CASSVRSRNNEQFF. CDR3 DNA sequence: TGTGCCAGCAGTGTTCGTTCGAGGAACAATGAGCAGTTCTTC.

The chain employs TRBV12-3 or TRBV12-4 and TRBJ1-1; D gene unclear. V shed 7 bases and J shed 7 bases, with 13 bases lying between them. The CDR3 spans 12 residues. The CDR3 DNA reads TGTGCCAGCACCTCCGGCGGGAGTGAAGCTTTCTTT. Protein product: CASTSGGSEAFF.

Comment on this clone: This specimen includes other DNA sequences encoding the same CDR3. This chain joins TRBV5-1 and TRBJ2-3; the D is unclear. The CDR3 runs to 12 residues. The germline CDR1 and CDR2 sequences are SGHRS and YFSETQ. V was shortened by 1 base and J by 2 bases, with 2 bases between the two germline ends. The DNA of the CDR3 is TGCGCCAGCAGCTTGACCACAGATACGCAGTATTTT. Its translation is CASSLTTDTQYF. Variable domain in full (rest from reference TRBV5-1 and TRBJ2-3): KAGVTQTPRYLIKTRGQQVTLSCSPISGHRSVSWYQQTPGQGLQFLFEYFSETQRNKGNFPGRFSGRQFSNSRSEMNVSTLELGDSALYLCASSLTTDTQYFGPGTRLTVL.

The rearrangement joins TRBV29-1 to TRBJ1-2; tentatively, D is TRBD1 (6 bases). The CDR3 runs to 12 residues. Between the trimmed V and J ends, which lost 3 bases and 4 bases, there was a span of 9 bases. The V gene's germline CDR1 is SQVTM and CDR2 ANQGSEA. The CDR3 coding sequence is TGCAGCGTTGAGAAACAGGGCTATGGCTACACCTTC. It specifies CSVEKQGYGYTF.

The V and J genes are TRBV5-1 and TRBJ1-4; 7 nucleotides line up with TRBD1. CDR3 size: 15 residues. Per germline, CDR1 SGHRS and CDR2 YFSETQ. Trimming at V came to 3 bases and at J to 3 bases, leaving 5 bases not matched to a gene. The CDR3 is CASSSAGTANEKLFF. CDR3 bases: TGCGCCAGCAGCTCGGCGGGGACAGCTAATGAAAAACTGTTTTTT. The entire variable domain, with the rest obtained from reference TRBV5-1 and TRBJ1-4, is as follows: KAGVTQTPRYLIKTRGQQVTLSCSPISGHRSVSWYQQTPGQGLQFLFEYFSETQRNKGNFPGRFSGRQFSNSRSEMNVSTLELGDSALYLCASSSAGTANEKLFFGSGTQLSVL.

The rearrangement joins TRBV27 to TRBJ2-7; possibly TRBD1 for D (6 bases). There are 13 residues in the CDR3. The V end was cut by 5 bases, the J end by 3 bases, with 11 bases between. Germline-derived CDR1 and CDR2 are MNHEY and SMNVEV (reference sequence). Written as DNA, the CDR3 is TGTGCCAGCAGTAAGGGACACAACTACGAGCAGTACTTC. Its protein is CASSKGHNYEQYF.

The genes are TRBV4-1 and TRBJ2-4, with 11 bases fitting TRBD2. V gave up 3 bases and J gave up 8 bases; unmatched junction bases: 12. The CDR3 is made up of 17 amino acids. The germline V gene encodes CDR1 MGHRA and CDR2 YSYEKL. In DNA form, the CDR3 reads TGCGCCAGCAGCCAGTCACCGGGACTAGCGGCCCGCGACATTCAGTACTTC. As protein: CASSQSPGLAARDIQYF.

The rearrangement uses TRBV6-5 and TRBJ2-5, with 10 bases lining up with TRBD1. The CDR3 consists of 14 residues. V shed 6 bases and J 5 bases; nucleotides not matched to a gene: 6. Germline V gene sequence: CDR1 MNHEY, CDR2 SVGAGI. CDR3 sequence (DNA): TGTGCCAGCAGAGACAGGGGGCTGGGGGAGACCCAGTACTTC. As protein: CASRDRGLGETQYF.

In DNA form, the CDR3 reads TGTGCCAGCAGCGTAGGGATTTCCTACGAGCAGTACTTC. Translating gives CASSVGISYEQYF. The chain links TRBV9 to TRBJ2-7; no clear D. V gave up 0 bases and J gave up 1 base, with 5 bases separating them. The CDR3 consists of 13 residues. In germline, CDR1 is SGDLS, CDR2 YYNGEE.

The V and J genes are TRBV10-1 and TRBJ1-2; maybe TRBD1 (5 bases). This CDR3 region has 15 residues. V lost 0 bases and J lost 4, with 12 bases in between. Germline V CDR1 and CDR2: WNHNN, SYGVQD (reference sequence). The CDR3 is CASSESVGGSYGYTF. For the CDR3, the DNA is TGCGCCAGCAGTGAGTCTGTCGGGGGAAGCTATGGCTACACCTTC.